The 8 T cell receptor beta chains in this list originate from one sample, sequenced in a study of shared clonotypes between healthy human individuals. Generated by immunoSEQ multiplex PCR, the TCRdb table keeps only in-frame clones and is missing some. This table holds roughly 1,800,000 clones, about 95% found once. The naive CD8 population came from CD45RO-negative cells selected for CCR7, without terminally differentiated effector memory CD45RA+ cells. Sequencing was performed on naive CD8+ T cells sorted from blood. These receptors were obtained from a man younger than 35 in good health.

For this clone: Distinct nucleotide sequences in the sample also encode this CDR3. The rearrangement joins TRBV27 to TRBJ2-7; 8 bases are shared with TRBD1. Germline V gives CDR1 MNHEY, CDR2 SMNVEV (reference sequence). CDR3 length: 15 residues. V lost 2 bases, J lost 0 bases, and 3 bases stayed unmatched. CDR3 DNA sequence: TGTGCCAGCAGTTTAGGCACAGGGGGCTCCTACGAGCAGTACTTC. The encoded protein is CASSLGTGGSYEQYF.

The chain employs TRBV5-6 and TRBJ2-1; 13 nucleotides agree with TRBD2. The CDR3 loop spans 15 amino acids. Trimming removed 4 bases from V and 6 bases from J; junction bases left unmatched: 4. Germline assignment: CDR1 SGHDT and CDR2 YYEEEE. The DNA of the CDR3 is TGTGCCAGCAGCACTAGCGGGGGGGCGGCCAATGAGCAGTTCTTC. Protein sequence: CASSTSGGAANEQFF.

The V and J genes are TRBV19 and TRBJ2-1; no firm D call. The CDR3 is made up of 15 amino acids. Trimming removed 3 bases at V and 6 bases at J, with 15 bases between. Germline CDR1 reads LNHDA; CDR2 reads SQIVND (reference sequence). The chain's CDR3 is CASSIGEPGSNEQFF. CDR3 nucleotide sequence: TGTGCCAGTAGTATTGGTGAGCCTGGATCCAATGAGCAGTTCTTC.

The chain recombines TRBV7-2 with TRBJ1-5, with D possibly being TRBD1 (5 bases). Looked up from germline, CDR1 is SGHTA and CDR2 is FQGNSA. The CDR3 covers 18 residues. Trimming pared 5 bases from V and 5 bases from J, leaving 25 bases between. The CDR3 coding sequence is TGTGCCAGCAGCGCATACGATCCGGGACTGAGGGGATATCAGCCCCAGCATTTT. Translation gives CASSAYDPGLRGYQPQHF.

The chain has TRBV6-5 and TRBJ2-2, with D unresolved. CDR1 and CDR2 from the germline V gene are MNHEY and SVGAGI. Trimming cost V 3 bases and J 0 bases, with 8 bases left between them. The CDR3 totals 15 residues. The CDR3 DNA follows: TGTGCCAGCAGTTATCGGGCGGCGAACACCGGGGAGCTGTTTTTT. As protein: CASSYRAANTGELFF.

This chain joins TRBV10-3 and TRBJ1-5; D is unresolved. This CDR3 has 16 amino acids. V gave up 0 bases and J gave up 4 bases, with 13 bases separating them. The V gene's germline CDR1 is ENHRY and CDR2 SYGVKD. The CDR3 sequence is CAISESAEVTNQPQHF. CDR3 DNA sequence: TGTGCCATCAGTGAGTCTGCGGAGGTTACAAATCAGCCCCAGCATTTT.

CDR3 loop: CASRGSGSQGYNEQFF. The DNA of the CDR3 is TGCGCCAGCAGAGGTAGCGGGAGTCAAGGATACAATGAGCAGTTCTTC. V and J are TRBV4-1 and TRBJ2-1, with 9 bases matching TRBD2. V lost 6 bases to trimming and J lost 4 bases; unmatched junction nucleotides: 10. Germline CDR1 is MGHRA and CDR2 is YSYEKL. The CDR3 extends over 16 amino acids.

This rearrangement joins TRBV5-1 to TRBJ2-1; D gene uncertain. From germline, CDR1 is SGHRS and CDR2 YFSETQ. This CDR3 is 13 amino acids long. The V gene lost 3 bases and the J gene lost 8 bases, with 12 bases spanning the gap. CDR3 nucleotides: TGCGCCAGCAGCTCGGCCCGGGCCGATGAGCAGTTCTTC. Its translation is CASSSARADEQFF.